The 22 T cell receptor beta chains below were found in one sample sequenced in a study of T cells in Graves' hyperthyroidism and ophthalmopathy. The investigators amplified TCR beta CDR3 regions from RNA transcripts. The study used the HTBI primer set for a first-round RT-PCR of the TCR CDR3. TCRdb itself ran the multiplex PCR reads through MiXCR, one entry per CDR3 protein. The table has about 560,000 distinct CDR3 sequences, 15% to 20% seen once. The sample comprised blood. These receptors originate from a woman aged 18-29 years with Graves' hyperthyroidism.

The table lists this clonotype with many counts. The chain joins TRBV2 to TRBJ2-3; 8 bases are shared with TRBD2. This CDR3 has 15 amino acids. J gave up 8 bases and V 3 bases, and 10 bases lay outside the gene matches. CDR1 and CDR2 from the germline V gene are SNHLY and FYNNEI. The CDR3 protein is CASSDGGTRFGTQYF. The CDR3 nucleotides are TGTGCCAGCAGTGACGGCGGGACTAGGTTTGGTACGCAGTATTTT. Using reference TRBV2 and TRBJ2-3 for the parts outside the CDR3, the full variable domain is EPEVTQTPSHQVTQMGQEVILRCVPISNHLYFYWYRQILGQKVEFLVSFYNNEISEKSEIFDDQFSVERPDGSNFTLKIRSTKLEDSAMYFCASSDGGTRFGTQYFGPGTRLTVL.

The sample holds a few counts of this clonotype. The V gene is TRBV14, the J gene TRBJ2-2; D not resolved. Germline V gene lookup returns CDR1 SGHDN and CDR2 FVKESK. The V end lost 0 bases, the J end lost 7 bases, and 12 bases lay between the germline ends. CDR3 length: 15 amino acids. The CDR3 spells CASSQELLFSGELFF. In DNA, the CDR3 is TGTGCCAGCAGCCAAGAACTGCTGTTCAGCGGGGAGCTGTTTTTT.

Only a few counts were recorded for this clonotype. The V gene is TRBV19, the J gene TRBJ2-7; no clear D gene. Trimming removed 5 bases from V and 0 bases from J, with 8 bases in between. Looked up from germline, CDR1 is LNHDA and CDR2 is SQIVND (reference sequence). The CDR3 spans 13 residues. CDR3 amino acids: CASSWASSYEQYF. The CDR3 nucleotides read TGTGCCAGTAGTTGGGCGAGCTCCTACGAGCAGTACTTC.

The table lists this clonotype with many counts. The gene calls are TRBV11-2 and TRBJ2-3; no firm D call. V gave up 1 base and J gave up 6 bases, with 8 bases separating them. The CDR3 covers 13 residues. Per the germline V gene, CDR1 is SGHAT and CDR2 is FQNNGV. CDR3 sequence: CASSLVNLDTQYF. The CDR3, as DNA: TGTGCCAGCAGCTTAGTTAATTTGGATACGCAGTATTTT.

This clonotype appeared many times. The CDR3 DNA follows: TGCAGTGCTAGCACGGATTACTACGAGCAGTACTTC. Translation: CSASTDYYEQYF. The rearrangement uses TRBV20-1 and TRBJ2-7; D call uncertain. V was clipped by 3 bases and J by 3 bases, with 9 bases between them. The CDR3 length is 12 residues. Germline CDR1 DFQATT, CDR2 SNEGSKA (reference sequence).

The sample holds many counts of this clonotype. The chain employs TRBV11-3 and TRBJ1-1; a possible D gene is TRBD1 (5 bases). Germline CDR1 and CDR2: SGHNT and YENEEA. The CDR3 spans 14 residues. V was clipped by 0 bases and J by 3 bases, with 8 bases between them. CDR3 sequence: CASSLDLGDTEAFF. In DNA, the CDR3 is TGTGCCAGCAGCTTAGATCTGGGGGACACTGAAGCTTTCTTT. Using reference TRBV11-3 and TRBJ1-1 for the parts outside the CDR3, the full variable domain is EAGVVQSPRYKIIEKKQPVAFWCNPISGHNTLYWYLQNLGQGPELLIRYENEEAVDDSQLPKDRFSAERLKGVDSTLKIQPAELGDSAVYLCASSLDLGDTEAFFGQGTRLTVV.

CDR3 sequence: CASSDGLARETQYF. CDR3 bases: TGTGCCAGCAGTGACGGACTAGCGAGGGAGACCCAGTACTTC. The chain joins TRBV2 to TRBJ2-5; 9 positions agree with TRBD2. Germline V CDR1 and CDR2: SNHLY, FYNNEI. V was pared by 3 bases and J by 5 bases, with 4 bases of the junction left unmatched. The CDR3 contains 14 residues.

This clonotype was counted a few times. The V call is TRBV4-3, the J call TRBJ2-1; the D is unclear. The CDR3 spans 13 residues. V was shortened by 1 base and J by 9 bases, with 10 bases between the two germline ends. Germline V lookup: CDR1 LGHNA, CDR2 YSLEER. The CDR3 loop is CASSQGELGEQFF. Written as DNA, the CDR3 is TGCGCCAGCAGCCAAGGGGAATTGGGTGAGCAGTTCTTC.

The table lists this clonotype with a few counts. The chain has TRBV6-2 or TRBV6-3 and TRBJ1-5; D not certain. This CDR3 is built from 18 residues. Germline V CDR1 and CDR2: MNHEY, SVGEGT. V shed 2 bases and J shed 2 bases, with 19 bases lying between them. CDR3 coding DNA: TGTGCCAGCAGTTACGACAAACTGCAGGCTTGGGGCAATCAGCCCCAGCATTTT. It yields the protein CASSYDKLQAWGNQPQHF.

This chain links TRBV27 with TRBJ2-5; D is uncertain. Between the trimmed V and J ends, which lost 1 base and 6 bases, there was a span of 12 bases. Germline-derived CDR1 and CDR2 are MNHEY and SMNVEV (reference sequence). This CDR3 spans 14 amino acids. DNA for the CDR3: TGTGCCAGCAGTTTATTCGGGTTTGGGAAGACCCAGTACTTC. It codes for CASSLFGFGKTQYF.

This clonotype was counted at least ten times. This rearrangement joins TRBV2 to TRBJ1-3, with D hard to call. Germline assignment: CDR1 SNHLY and CDR2 FYNNEI. Trimming took 4 bases from V and 1 from J, leaving 8 bases between them. The CDR3 is 14 amino acids. As DNA, the CDR3 is TGTGCCAGCAGTGCCCGGGGATCTGGAAACACCATATATTTT. This translates into CASSARGSGNTIYF.

Comments on this clonotype: The junction and the germline gene differ at one end; a read error may be behind it. V is TRBV5-1 and J is TRBJ2-2; a weak D match, TRBD2 (5 bases). Germline values: CDR1 SGHRS, CDR2 YFSETQ. The CDR3 has 13 residues. DNA of the CDR3: TGCGCCAGCAGCTTAGGATACACCGGGGAGCCGTTTTTT. It translates to CASSLGYTGEPFF.

The rearrangement links TRBV28 to TRBJ1-2, with D hard to call. The CDR3 extends over 13 amino acids. Germline CDR1 MDHEN, CDR2 SYDVKM. Trimming cost V 2 bases and J 4 bases, with 8 bases left between them. The CDR3 spells CASSLITPYGYTF. The CDR3 DNA sequence: TGTGCCAGCAGTTTAATTACCCCCTATGGCTACACCTTC.

This clonotype was seen a handful of times. The V gene is TRBV30, the J gene TRBJ1-1, with D tentatively TRBD1 (5 bases). The CDR3 spans 14 residues. Trimming took 1 base from V and 3 from J, leaving 12 bases between them. The germline V gene encodes CDR1 GTSNPN and CDR2 SVGIG (reference sequence). The CDR3 loop is CAWSDWGGDTEAFF. Here the CDR3 DNA reads TGTGCCTGGAGTGATTGGGGCGGGGACACTGAAGCTTTCTTT.

This clonotype has at least ten counts. The chain links TRBV20-1 to TRBJ2-2, with 7 bases identical to TRBD2. This CDR3 comprises 15 residues. Losses at the gene ends were 0 bases for V and 0 bases for J; bases not matched to a gene: 1. In germline, CDR1 is DFQATT, CDR2 SNEGSKA (reference sequence). CDR3 in DNA: TGCAGTGCTAGAGATGGACTAGCGAACACCGGGGAGCTGTTTTTT. Translating it yields CSARDGLANTGELFF.

As for this clonotype: A read error may explain this, as a much larger clone is one base away. V and J are TRBV7-2 and TRBJ2-1; D is possibly TRBD2 (6 bases). The V gene's germline CDR1 is SGHTA and CDR2 FQGNSA. The CDR3 consists of 16 residues. The CDR3 DNA reads TGTGCCAGCAGCTTAGCGCTTGGGACTGTGTACAATGAGCATTTCTTC. Translation: CASSLALGTVYNEHFF.

The sample holds a few counts of this clonotype. The chain joins TRBV5-4 to TRBJ2-1; 8 bases match TRBD2. V was pared by 3 bases and J by 8 bases, with 10 bases of the junction left unmatched. CDR3 length equals 15 residues. The germline V gene has CDR1 SGHNT and CDR2 YYREEE (reference sequence). The CDR3 sequence: CASSSRAGGVDEQFF. The DNA for the CDR3 is TGTGCCAGCAGCTCTCGGGCGGGAGGCGTCGATGAGCAGTTCTTC.

The gene calls are TRBV19 and TRBJ1-5; D is uncertain. From germline, CDR1 is LNHDA and CDR2 SQIVND (reference sequence). V shed 3 bases and J shed 1 base, with 10 bases lying between them. This CDR3 comprises 15 residues. This CDR3 is CASSIGQTSNQPQHF. The CDR3 coding sequence is TGTGCCAGTAGTATCGGCCAGACAAGCAATCAGCCCCAGCATTTT.

This clonotype has just a few counts. The J gene is TRBJ2-7, the V gene TRBV18; no definite D call. Germline lookup yields CDR1 KGHSH and CDR2 LQKENI. The CDR3 runs to 15 residues. V was trimmed by 0 bases and J by 0 bases, leaving 9 bases between them. CDR3 amino acids: CASSPPRRFSYEQYF. The CDR3 bases are TGTGCCAGCTCACCACCACGCAGGTTCTCCTACGAGCAGTACTTC.

V gene TRBV12-3 or TRBV12-4 combines with J gene TRBJ1-2; D is possibly TRBD1 (5 bases). Trimming removed 5 bases from V and 4 bases from J, with 14 bases in between. This CDR3 is 14 amino acids long. DNA of the CDR3: TGTGCCAGCAGTGGGGGACGGCGGGGCTATGGCTACACCTTC. This codes for CASSGGRRGYGYTF.

This clonotype came up many times. The V call is TRBV11-2, the J call TRBJ1-1; unclear D gene. CDR1 is SGHAT, CDR2 FQNNGV, per germline. The CDR3 consists of 12 residues. V lost 4 bases and J 5 bases, leaving 8 bases between the germline ends. The DNA of the CDR3 is TGTGCCAGCAGCTCCGCTTTTACTGAAGCTTTCTTT. It yields the protein CASSSAFTEAFF.

The chain carries TRBV7-9 and TRBJ1-6, with TRBD1 as a possible D gene (5 bases). The germline V gene has CDR1 SEHNR and CDR2 FQNEAQ (reference sequence). V was shortened by 5 bases and J by 12 bases, with 14 bases between the two germline ends. This CDR3 is built from 13 residues. The CDR3 sequence is CASSAQPGEPLHF. CDR3 nucleotides: TGTGCCAGCAGCGCTCAACCGGGGGAACCCCTCCACTTT.